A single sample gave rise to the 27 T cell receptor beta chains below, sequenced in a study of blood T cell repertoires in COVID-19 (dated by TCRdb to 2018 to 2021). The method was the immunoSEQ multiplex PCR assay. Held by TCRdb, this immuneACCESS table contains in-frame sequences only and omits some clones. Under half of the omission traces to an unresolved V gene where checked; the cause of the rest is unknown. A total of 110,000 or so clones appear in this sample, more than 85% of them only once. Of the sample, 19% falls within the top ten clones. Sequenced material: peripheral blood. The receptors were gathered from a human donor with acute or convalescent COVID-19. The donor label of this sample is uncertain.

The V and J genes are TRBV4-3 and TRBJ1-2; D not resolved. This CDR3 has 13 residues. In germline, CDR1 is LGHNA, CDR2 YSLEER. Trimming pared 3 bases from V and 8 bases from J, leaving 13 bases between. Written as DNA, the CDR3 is TGCGCCAGCAGCCACAGCGGGATAGGCGGCTACACCTTC. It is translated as CASSHSGIGGYTF.

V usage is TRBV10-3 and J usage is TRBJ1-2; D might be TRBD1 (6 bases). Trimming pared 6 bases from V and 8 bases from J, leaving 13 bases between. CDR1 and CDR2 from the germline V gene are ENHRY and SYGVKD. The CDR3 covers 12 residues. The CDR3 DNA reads TGTGCCATCAGCACGCAGGGGATCGGCTACACCTTC. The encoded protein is CAISTQGIGYTF.

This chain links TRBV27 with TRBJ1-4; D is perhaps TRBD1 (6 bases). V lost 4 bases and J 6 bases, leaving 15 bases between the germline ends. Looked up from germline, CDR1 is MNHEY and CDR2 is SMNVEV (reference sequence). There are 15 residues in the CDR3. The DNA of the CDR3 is TGTGCCAGCAGTTCTATCCGGGACACCGATGAAAAACTGTTTTTT. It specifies CASSSIRDTDEKLFF.

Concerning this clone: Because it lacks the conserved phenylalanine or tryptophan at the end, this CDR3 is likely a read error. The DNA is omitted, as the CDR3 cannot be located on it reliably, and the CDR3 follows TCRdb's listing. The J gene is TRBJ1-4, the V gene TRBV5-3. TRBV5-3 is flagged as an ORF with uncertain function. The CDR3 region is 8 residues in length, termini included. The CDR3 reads CARSCSLL.

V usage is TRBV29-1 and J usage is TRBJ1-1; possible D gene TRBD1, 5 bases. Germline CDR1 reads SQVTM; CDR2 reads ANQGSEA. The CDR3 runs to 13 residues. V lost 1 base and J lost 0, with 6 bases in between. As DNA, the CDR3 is TGCAGCGTTGAAGCAGGGTTGAACACTGAAGCTTTCTTT. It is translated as CSVEAGLNTEAFF.

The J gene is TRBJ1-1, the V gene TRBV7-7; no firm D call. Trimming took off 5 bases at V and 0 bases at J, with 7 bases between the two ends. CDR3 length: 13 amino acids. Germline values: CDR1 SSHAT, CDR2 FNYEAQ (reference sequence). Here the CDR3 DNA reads TGTGCCAGCAGCCCCGTTATGAACACTGAAGCTTTCTTT. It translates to CASSPVMNTEAFF.

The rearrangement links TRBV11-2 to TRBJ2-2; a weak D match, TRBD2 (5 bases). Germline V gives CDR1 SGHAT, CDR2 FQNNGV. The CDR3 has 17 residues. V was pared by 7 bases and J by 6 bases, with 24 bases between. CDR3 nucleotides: TGTGCCAGCAACGACCGGCTGGACTTCCTCAACGCCGGGGAGCTGTTTTTT. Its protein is CASNDRLDFLNAGELFF.

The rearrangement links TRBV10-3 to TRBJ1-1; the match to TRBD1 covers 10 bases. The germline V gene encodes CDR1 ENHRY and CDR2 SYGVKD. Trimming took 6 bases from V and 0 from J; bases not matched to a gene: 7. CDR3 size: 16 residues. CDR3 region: CAIRKRGQGLNTEAFF. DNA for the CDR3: TGTGCCATCAGGAAAAGGGGACAGGGGTTGAACACTGAAGCTTTCTTT.

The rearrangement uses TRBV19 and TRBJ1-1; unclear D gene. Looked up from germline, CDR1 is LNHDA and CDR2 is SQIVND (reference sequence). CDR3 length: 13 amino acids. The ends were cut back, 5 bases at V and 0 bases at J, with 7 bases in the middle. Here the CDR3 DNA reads TGTGCCAGTAGTGCAACAGTGAACACTGAAGCTTTCTTT. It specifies CASSATVNTEAFF.

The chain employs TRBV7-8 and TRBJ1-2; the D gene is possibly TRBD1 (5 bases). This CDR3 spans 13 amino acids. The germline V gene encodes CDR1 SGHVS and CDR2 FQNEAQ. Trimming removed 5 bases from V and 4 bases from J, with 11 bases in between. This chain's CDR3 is CASSLMQGYGYTF. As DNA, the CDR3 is TGTGCCAGCAGCCTCATGCAGGGCTATGGCTACACCTTC.

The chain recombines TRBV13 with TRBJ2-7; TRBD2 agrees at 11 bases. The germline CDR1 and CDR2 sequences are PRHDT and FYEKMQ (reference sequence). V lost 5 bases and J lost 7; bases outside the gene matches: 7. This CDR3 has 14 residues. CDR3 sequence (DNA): TGTGCCAGCAGCAGTAGCGGGGGGGCTGGAGAGCAGTACTTC. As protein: CASSSSGGAGEQYF.

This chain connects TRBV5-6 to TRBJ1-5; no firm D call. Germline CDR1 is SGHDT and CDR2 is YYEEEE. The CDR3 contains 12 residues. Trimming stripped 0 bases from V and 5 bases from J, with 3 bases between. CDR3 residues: CASSLADQPQHF. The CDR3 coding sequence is TGTGCCAGCAGCTTGGCTGATCAGCCCCAGCATTTT.

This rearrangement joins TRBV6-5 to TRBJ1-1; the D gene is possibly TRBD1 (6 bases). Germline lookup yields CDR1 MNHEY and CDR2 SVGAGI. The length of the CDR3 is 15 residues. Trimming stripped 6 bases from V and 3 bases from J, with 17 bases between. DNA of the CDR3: TGTGCCAGCAGCAACTGGGCGGGGGCGGACACTGAAGCTTTCTTT. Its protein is CASSNWAGADTEAFF.

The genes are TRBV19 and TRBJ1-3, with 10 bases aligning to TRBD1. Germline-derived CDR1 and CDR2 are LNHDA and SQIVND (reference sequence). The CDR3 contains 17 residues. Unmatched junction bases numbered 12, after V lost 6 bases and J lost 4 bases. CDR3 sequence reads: CASRDRPGQGRGNTIYF. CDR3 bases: TGTGCCAGTAGGGACCGCCCGGGACAGGGGAGAGGAAACACCATATATTTT.

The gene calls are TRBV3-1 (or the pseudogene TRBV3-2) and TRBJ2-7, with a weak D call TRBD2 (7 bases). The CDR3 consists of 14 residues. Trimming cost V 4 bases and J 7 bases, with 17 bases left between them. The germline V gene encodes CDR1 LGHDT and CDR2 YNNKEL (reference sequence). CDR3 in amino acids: CASSRFLGGEEQYF. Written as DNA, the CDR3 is TGTGCCAGCAGCCGGTTCTTAGGGGGGGAGGAGCAGTACTTC.

CDR3 sequence reads: CASSSTSGKSSYNEQFF. The CDR3, as DNA: TGCGCCAGCAGTTCGACTAGCGGGAAGAGCTCCTACAATGAGCAGTTCTTC. The rearrangement uses TRBV5-1 and TRBJ2-1, with 11 bases identical to TRBD2. V shed 5 bases and J 0 bases; nucleotides not matched to a gene: 7. The CDR3 runs to 17 residues. CDR1 is SGHRS, CDR2 YFSETQ, per germline. The full variable domain, its missing parts supplied by reference TRBV5-1 and TRBJ2-1, is KAGVTQTPRYLIKTRGQQVTLSCSPISGHRSVSWYQQTPGQGLQFLFEYFSETQRNKGNFPGRFSGRQFSNSRSEMNVSTLELGDSALYLCASSSTSGKSSYNEQFFGPGTRLTVL.

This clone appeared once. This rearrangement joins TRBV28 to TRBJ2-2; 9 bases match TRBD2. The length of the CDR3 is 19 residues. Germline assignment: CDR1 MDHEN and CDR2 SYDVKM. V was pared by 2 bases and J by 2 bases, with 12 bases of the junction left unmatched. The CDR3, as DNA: TGTGCCAGCAGTTTAGATTATGGCGGGGGGGCCGTTAACACCGGGGAGCTGTTTTTT. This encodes CASSLDYGGGAVNTGELFF.

The CDR3 DNA follows: TGTGCCAGCAGTTCCAGGACAGGGAGCGAGCAGTACTTC. This gives the protein CASSSRTGSEQYF. This chain links TRBV6-5 with TRBJ2-7, with TRBD1 matching over 8 bases. V lost 4 bases and J lost 6; bases outside the gene matches: 5. Germline CDR1 and CDR2: MNHEY and SVGAGI. This CDR3 has 13 residues.

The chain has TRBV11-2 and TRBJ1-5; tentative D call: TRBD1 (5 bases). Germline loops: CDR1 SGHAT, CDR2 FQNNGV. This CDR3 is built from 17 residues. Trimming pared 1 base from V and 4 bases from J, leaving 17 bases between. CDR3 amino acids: CASSLGISSGGNQPQHF. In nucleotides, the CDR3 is TGTGCCAGCAGCTTAGGTATCAGTTCGGGGGGGAATCAGCCCCAGCATTTT. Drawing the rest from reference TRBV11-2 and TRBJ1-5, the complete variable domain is EAGVAQSPRYKIIEKRQSVAFWCNPISGHATLYWYQQILGQGPKLLIQFQNNGVVDDSQLPKDRFSAERLKGVDSTLKIQPAKLEDSAVYLCASSLGISSGGNQPQHFGDGTRLSIL.

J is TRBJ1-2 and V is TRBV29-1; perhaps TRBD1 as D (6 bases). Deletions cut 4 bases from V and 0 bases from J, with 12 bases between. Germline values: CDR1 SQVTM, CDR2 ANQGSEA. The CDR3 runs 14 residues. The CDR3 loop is CSVGLDSSNYGYTF. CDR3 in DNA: TGCAGCGTTGGGTTGGACAGCTCTAACTATGGCTACACCTTC.

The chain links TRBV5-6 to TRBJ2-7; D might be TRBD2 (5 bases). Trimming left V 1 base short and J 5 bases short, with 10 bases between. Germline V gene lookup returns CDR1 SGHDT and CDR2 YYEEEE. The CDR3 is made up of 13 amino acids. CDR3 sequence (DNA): TGTGCCAGCAGCTTGATAGAGGAGGACGAGCAGTACTTC. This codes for CASSLIEEDEQYF.

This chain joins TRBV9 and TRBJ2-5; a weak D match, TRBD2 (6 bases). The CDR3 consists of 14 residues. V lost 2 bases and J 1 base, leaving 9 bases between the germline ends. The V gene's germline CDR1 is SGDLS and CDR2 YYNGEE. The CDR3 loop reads CASSVSGSQETQYF. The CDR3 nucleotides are TGTGCCAGCAGCGTGTCCGGGAGCCAAGAGACCCAGTACTTC.

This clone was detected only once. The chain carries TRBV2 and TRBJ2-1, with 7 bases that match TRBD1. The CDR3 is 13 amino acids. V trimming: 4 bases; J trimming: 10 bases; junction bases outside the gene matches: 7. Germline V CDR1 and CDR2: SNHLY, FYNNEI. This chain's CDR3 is CASSGNRGEEQFF. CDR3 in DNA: TGTGCCAGCAGTGGCAACAGGGGTGAGGAGCAGTTCTTC.

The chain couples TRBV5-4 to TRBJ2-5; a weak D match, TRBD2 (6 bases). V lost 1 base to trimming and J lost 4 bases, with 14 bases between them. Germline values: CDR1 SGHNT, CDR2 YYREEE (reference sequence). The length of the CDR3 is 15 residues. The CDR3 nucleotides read TGTGCCAGCAGCTTGCTATCGGGAGTTGGAGAGACCCAGTACTTC. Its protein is CASSLLSGVGETQYF.

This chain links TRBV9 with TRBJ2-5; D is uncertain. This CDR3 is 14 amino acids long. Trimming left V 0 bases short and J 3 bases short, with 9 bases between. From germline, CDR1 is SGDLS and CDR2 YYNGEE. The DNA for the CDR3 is TGTGCCAGCAGCGTAGGGGCAGGTAAAGAGACCCAGTACTTC. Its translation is CASSVGAGKETQYF.

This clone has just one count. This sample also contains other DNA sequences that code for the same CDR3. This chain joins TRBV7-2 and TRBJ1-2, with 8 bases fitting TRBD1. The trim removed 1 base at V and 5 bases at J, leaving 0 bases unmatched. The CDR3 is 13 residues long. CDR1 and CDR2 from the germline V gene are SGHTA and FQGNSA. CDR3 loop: CASSLGQGYGYTF. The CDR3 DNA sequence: TGTGCCAGCAGCTTAGGACAGGGGTATGGCTACACCTTC. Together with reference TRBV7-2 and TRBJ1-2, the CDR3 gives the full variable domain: GAGVSQSPSNKVTEKGKDVELRCDPISGHTALYWYRQSLGQGLEFLIYFQGNSAPDKSGLPSDRFSAERTGGSVSTLTIQRTQQEDSAVYLCASSLGQGYGYTFGSGTRLTVV.

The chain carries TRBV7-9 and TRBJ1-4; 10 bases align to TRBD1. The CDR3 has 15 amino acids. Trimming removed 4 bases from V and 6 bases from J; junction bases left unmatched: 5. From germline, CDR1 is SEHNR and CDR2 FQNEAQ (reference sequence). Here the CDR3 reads CASSYRDRGDEKLFF. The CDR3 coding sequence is TGTGCCAGCAGCTACCGGGACAGGGGTGATGAAAAACTGTTTTTT.